This is a list of T cell receptor beta chains from one sample in a study of shared clonotypes between healthy human individuals. Repertoires were generated with immunoSEQ multiplex PCR, while TCRdb's copy carries only in-frame clones and drops some. In the table there are 2,100,000 or so clones, 90% to 96% of which are singletons. Sequenced input: naive CD4+ T cells sorted from blood. These receptors were taken from a man between 18 and 35 years old in good health. Each CDR3 is given with its conserved first and last residue. Fields, in order: V gene, J gene, D gene, clone size, CDR3 DNA, CDR3 protein. D genes are given only for firm matches. Clone size is not always given. Where it is, it says once, few, many or a class for expanded clones.

TRBV6-6	TRBJ1-5	TRBD1	NA	TGTGCCAGCGGCTCTCCGGGGACAGGGACGAATCAGCCCCAGCATTTT	CASGSPGTGTNQPQHF
TRBV5-1	TRBJ2-7	NA	NA	TGCGCCAGCAGCTTGGCCGTCGGCCCCTACGAGCAGTACTTC	CASSLAVGPYEQYF
TRBV7-2	TRBJ2-5	NA	NA	TGTGCCAGCAGCCCCGGGACCACGTACCAAGAGACCCAGTACTTC	CASSPGTTYQETQYF
TRBV6-1	TRBJ2-7	NA	NA	TGTGCCAGCAGTGAAGGACTACCGAGCTCCTACGAGCAGTACTTC	CASSEGLPSSYEQYF
TRBV4-3	TRBJ1-1	NA	NA	TGCGCCAGCAGCCATACCCTTGGGGGCACTGAAGCTTTCTTT	CASSHTLGGTEAFF
TRBV5-1	TRBJ1-4	NA	NA	TGCGCCAGCAGCTTGGGTAGGGGCCCAACTAATGAAAAACTGTTTTTT	CASSLGRGPTNEKLFF
TRBV5-4	TRBJ1-6	NA	NA	TGTGCCAGCAGCTTGGAGGTGGGTTCACCCCTCCACTTT	CASSLEVGSPLHF
TRBV30	TRBJ1-3	NA	NA	TGTGCCTGGAGTGTAACCGGGGCCCCTGGAAACACCATATATTTT	CAWSVTGAPGNTIYF
TRBV6-6	TRBJ2-3	NA	NA	TGTGCCAGCAGTTCCTTCACAGATACGCAGTATTTT	CASSSFTDTQYF
TRBV7-2	TRBJ2-1	TRBD2	NA	TGTGCCAGCAGCCTAGCGGGAGAGTCGGGTGAGCAGTTCTTC	CASSLAGESGEQFF
TRBV7-9	TRBJ1-2	TRBD1	once	TGTGCCAGCAGCTTAACGGGACCCCGGGGAGGGGGCGGTGCCTACACCTTC	CASSLTGPRGGGGAYTF
TRBV2	TRBJ1-2	NA	NA	TGTGCCAGCAGTGAAGAGTCGGGGGGCTATGGCTACACCTTC	CASSEESGGYGYTF
TRBV10-3	TRBJ2-6	NA	NA	TGTGCCATCGGAGAGGGGCCCCTGACTGGGGCCAACGTCCTGACTTTC	CAIGEGPLTGANVLTF
TRBV7-3	TRBJ2-5	NA	NA	TGTGCCAGCAGCCCCGCGGACGGACAAGAGACCCAGTACTTC	CASSPADGQETQYF
TRBV4-1	TRBJ2-3	TRBD2	NA	TGCGCCAGCAGCCGAGCCCGGGGGGGGGCGAGCACAGATACGCAGTATTTT	CASSRARGGASTDTQYF
TRBV6-5	TRBJ1-6	NA	NA	TGTGCCAGCAGTAGCCGGGAAATCGGCAATTCACCCCTCCACTTT	CASSSREIGNSPLHF
TRBV30	TRBJ1-2	NA	NA	TGTGCCTGGGTCGGACAGAACTATGGCTACACCTTC	CAWVGQNYGYTF
TRBV30	TRBJ2-7	NA	NA	TGTGCCTGGATGAGGTCAGGGTACGAGCAGTACTTC	CAWMRSGYEQYF
TRBV18	TRBJ2-7	NA	NA	TGTGCCAGCTCACCCGGGAACTCCTACGAGCAGTACTTC	CASSPGNSYEQYF
TRBV4-1	TRBJ2-3	TRBD2	NA	TGCGCCAGCAGCCCCAGGGTAGCGGGGCAAGATACGCAGTATTTT	CASSPRVAGQDTQYF
TRBV14	TRBJ2-1	TRBD2	NA	TGTGCCAGCAGTACTAGCGGGAGGGGATCCTACAATGAGCAGTTCTTC	CASSTSGRGSYNEQFF
TRBV29-1	TRBJ2-5	NA	NA	TGCAGCGTTGCCCGCGGCACAGGTCAAGAGACCCAGTACTTC	CSVARGTGQETQYF
TRBV19	TRBJ1-5	NA	NA	TGTGCCAGTAGTAGGGGGCTCGGCAATCAGCCCCAGCATTTT	CASSRGLGNQPQHF
TRBV2	TRBJ1-1	NA	NA	TGTGCCAGCAGGGGCAGGGGTGTGAACACTGAAGCTTTCTTT	CASRGRGVNTEAFF
TRBV11-2	TRBJ2-1	TRBD2	NA	TGTGCCAGCAGCCAAACACTAGCGGGAGTCAATGAGCAGTTCTTC	CASSQTLAGVNEQFF
TRBV6-1	TRBJ2-5	TRBD1	NA	TGTGCCAGCAGTGCCCTGACAGGGCAAGAGACCCAGTACTTC	CASSALTGQETQYF
TRBV7-2	TRBJ1-3	NA	NA	TGTGCCAGCAGATTGGGGGGTTCTGGAAACACCATATATTTT	CASRLGGSGNTIYF
TRBV2	TRBJ1-6	NA	NA	TGTGCCAGCAGTGAAGCAAGAAGCTCCTATAATTCACCCCTCCACTTT	CASSEARSSYNSPLHF
TRBV18	TRBJ1-5	NA	NA	TGTGCCAGCTCACCCACAGGGTTCGGGCAGCCCCAGCATTTT	CASSPTGFGQPQHF
TRBV20-1	TRBJ1-1	NA	once	TGCAGTGCTTCCGGGGGCACTGAAGCTTTCTTT	CSASGGTEAFF
TRBV30	TRBJ1-4	TRBD1	once	TGTGCCTGGAGTGACAGGGGAGGCGAAAAACTGTTTTTT	CAWSDRGGEKLFF
TRBV19	TRBJ2-3	NA	NA	TGTGCCACTAGACCGGCGGGGACTAGCACAGATACGCAGTATTTT	CATRPAGTSTDTQYF
TRBV25-1	TRBJ2-7	NA	NA	TGTGCCAGCAGGCCAGGGGGGGAATACGAGCAGTACTTC	CASRPGGEYEQYF
TRBV5-1	TRBJ1-4	NA	NA	TGCGCCAGCAGCTTTGGGACAAGGGGGGCGTATTCAACTAATGAAAAACTGTTTTTT	CASSFGTRGAYSTNEKLFF
TRBV6-1	TRBJ1-2	TRBD1	NA	TGTGCCAGCAGTGAGACCTCCGGGACAGTGGGTGGCTACACCTTC	CASSETSGTVGGYTF
TRBV7-3	TRBJ2-2	NA	NA	TGTGCCAGCAGCTTAATGGCGAACACCGGGGAGCTGTTTTTT	CASSLMANTGELFF
TRBV7-9	TRBJ2-5	NA	NA	TGTGCCAGCAGGCCCACAGGGTACCCTCAAGAGACCCAGTACTTC	CASRPTGYPQETQYF
TRBV11-2	TRBJ2-2	NA	NA	TGTGCCAGCAGCTTAATAGGACAAAGGGAGCTGTTTTTT	CASSLIGQRELFF
TRBV6-6	TRBJ2-2	TRBD2	NA	TGTGCCAGCAGCAAGCGTCTAGCGGGAGGCATCGGGGAGCTGTTTTTT	CASSKRLAGGIGELFF
TRBV11-2	TRBJ2-3	TRBD2	NA	TGTGCCAGCAGCCGTGGGACTAGCGGGACGGATACGCAGTATTTT	CASSRGTSGTDTQYF
TRBV29-1	TRBJ2-1	TRBD2	NA	TGCAGCCAACTCCAGCGGGACCCCTACAATGAGCAGTTCTTC	CSQLQRDPYNEQFF
TRBV2	TRBJ2-4	TRBD1	NA	TGTGCCAGCAGTGAGTGGACAGGGGTGGCCAAAAACATTCAGTACTTC	CASSEWTGVAKNIQYF
TRBV7-3	TRBJ2-3	TRBD2	NA	TGTGCCAGCAGCTTAATGGGACTAGCATTGGATACGCAGTATTTT	CASSLMGLALDTQYF
TRBV7-2	TRBJ2-7	NA	NA	TGTGCCAGCAGCTTAGAACAGGACGTCTCCTACGAGCAGTACTTC	CASSLEQDVSYEQYF
TRBV11-2	TRBJ2-2	NA	NA	TGTGCCAGCAGCTTAGATGGGTACGGAGTAGGCGGGGAGCTGTTTTTT	CASSLDGYGVGGELFF
TRBV7-8	TRBJ1-2	TRBD1	NA	TGTGCCAGCAGCTCGTCATCCACAGGGGGCGGCTACACCTTC	CASSSSSTGGGYTF
TRBV11-2	TRBJ1-1	NA	NA	TGTGCCAGCAGCTTAGCTGGCAGGAACACTGAAGCTTTCTTT	CASSLAGRNTEAFF
TRBV5-1	TRBJ2-7	NA	once	TGCGCCAGCCCACTGAGCGCCAGGAGCTCCTACGAGCAGTACTTC	CASPLSARSSYEQYF
TRBV6-5	TRBJ2-3	NA	NA	TGTGCCAGCAGTTATTGGGGTACCTCTAGCACAGATACGCAGTATTTT	CASSYWGTSSTDTQYF
TRBV29-1	TRBJ1-1	TRBD1	NA	TGCAGCGTCGAGGGGGACAGGGGTGAAGCTTTCTTT	CSVEGDRGEAFF
TRBV5-1	TRBJ2-7	NA	NA	TGCGCCAGCAGCCCGGTCGGGGCGTCCTACGAGCAGTACTTC	CASSPVGASYEQYF
TRBV4-1	TRBJ1-5	TRBD1	NA	TGCGCCAGCAGCCAATTACAGGGGTATCAGCCCCAGCATTTT	CASSQLQGYQPQHF
TRBV6-6	TRBJ1-2	NA	NA	TGTGCCAGCAGCACGTCCACGGGCAACTATGGCTACACCTTC	CASSTSTGNYGYTF
TRBV30	TRBJ1-2	TRBD1	NA	TGTGCCTGGAGCGCCCTCCCGGCAGGGGGGCATGGCTACACCTTC	CAWSALPAGGHGYTF
TRBV6-5	TRBJ2-5	NA	NA	TGTGCCATAACCCAGCCGGGTCGGGAGACCCAGTACTTC	CAITQPGRETQYF
TRBV4-1	TRBJ2-2	NA	NA	TGCGCCAGCAGCCTGACGAGAGGGGGCGGGGAGCTGTTTTTT	CASSLTRGGGELFF